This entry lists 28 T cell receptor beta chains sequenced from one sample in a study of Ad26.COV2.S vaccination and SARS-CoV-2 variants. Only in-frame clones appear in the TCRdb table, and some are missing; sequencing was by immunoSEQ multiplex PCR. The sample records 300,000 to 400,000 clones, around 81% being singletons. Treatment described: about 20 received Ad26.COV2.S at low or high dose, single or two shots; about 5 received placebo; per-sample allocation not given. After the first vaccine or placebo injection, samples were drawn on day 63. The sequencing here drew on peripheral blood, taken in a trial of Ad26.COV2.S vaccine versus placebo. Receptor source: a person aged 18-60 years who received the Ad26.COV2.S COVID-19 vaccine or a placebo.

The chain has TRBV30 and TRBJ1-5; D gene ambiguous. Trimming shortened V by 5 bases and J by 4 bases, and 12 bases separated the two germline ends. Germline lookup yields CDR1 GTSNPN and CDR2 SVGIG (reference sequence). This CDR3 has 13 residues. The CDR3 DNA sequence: TGTGCCTGGGCCCCGGACGGGAATCAGCCCCAGCATTTT. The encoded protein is CAWAPDGNQPQHF.

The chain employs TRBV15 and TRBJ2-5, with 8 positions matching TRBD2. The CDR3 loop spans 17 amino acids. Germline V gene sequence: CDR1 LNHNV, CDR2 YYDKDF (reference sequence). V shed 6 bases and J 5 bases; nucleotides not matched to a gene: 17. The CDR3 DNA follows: TGTGCCACCAGACTCGTGGGGAGCGGGGGCATCCGGGAGACCCAGTACTTC. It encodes CATRLVGSGGIRETQYF.

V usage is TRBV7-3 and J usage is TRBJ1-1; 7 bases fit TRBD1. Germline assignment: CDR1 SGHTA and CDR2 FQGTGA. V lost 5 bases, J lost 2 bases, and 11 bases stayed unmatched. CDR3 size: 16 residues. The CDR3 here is CASSLSGTALNTEAFF. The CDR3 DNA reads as TGTGCCAGCAGCCTCTCCGGGACAGCCCTAAACACTGAAGCTTTCTTT.

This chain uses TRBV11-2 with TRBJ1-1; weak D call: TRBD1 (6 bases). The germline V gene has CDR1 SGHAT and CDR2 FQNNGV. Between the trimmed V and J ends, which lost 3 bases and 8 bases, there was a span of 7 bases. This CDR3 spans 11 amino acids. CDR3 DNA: TGTGCCAGCAGCTTCGGGGGCGAAGCTTTCTTT. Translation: CASSFGGEAFF. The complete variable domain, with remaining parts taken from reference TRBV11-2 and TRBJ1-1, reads EAGVAQSPRYKIIEKRQSVAFWCNPISGHATLYWYQQILGQGPKLLIQFQNNGVVDDSQLPKDRFSAERLKGVDSTLKIQPAKLEDSAVYLCASSFGGEAFFGQGTRLTVV.

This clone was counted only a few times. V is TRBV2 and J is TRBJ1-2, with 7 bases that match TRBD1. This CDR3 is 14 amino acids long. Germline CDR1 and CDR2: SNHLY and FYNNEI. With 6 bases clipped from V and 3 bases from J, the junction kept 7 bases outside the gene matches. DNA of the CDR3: TGTGCCAGCAGCCAACGGACAGGAGACTATGGCTACACCTTC. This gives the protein CASSQRTGDYGYTF.

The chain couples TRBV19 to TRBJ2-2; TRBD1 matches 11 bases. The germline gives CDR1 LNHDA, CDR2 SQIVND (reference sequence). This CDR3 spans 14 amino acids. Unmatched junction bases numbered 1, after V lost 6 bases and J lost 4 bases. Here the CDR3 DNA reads TGTGCCAGTAGCGGACAGGGGGCCACCGGGGAGCTGTTTTTT. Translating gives CASSGQGATGELFF. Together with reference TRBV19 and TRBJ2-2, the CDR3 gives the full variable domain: DGGITQSPKYLFRKEGQNVTLSCEQNLNHDAMYWYRQDPGQGLRLIYYSQIVNDFQKGDIAEGYSVSREKKESFPLTVTSAQKNPTAFYLCASSGQGATGELFFGEGSRLTVL.

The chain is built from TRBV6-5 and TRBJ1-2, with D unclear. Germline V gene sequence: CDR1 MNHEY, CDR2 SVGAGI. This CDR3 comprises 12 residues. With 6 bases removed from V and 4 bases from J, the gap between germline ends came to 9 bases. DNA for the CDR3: TGTGCCAGCAGAGGTCTGGCCTATGGCTACACCTTC. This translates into CASRGLAYGYTF.

CDR3 sequence: CASSSNIDRVGDTQYF. The CDR3 DNA sequence: TGTGCCAGCAGCTCAAACATTGACAGGGTCGGAGATACGCAGTATTTT. The chain has TRBV5-6 and TRBJ2-3; 7 nucleotides align to TRBD1. Germline CDR1 and CDR2: SGHDT and YYEEEE. This CDR3 has 16 residues. V shed 3 bases, J shed 5 bases, and the junction held 12 bases outside the gene matches.

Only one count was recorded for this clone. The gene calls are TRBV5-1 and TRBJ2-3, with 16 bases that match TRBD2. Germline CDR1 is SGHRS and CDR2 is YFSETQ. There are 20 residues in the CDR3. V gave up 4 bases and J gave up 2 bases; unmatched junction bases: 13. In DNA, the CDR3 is TGCGCCAGCAGCCCAACCGGGACTAGCGGGGGGGTTTCCCTCACAGATACGCAGTATTTT. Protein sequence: CASSPTGTSGGVSLTDTQYF. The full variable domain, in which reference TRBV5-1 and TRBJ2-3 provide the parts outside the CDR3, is KAGVTQTPRYLIKTRGQQVTLSCSPISGHRSVSWYQQTPGQGLQFLFEYFSETQRNKGNFPGRFSGRQFSNSRSEMNVSTLELGDSALYLCASSPTGTSGGVSLTDTQYFGPGTRLTVL.

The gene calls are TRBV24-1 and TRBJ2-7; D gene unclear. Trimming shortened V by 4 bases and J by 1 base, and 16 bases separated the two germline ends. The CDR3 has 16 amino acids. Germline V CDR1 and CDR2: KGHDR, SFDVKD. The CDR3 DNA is TGTGCCACCAGTGACCTTGACACAATGGAATCCTACGAGCAGTACTTC. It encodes CATSDLDTMESYEQYF.

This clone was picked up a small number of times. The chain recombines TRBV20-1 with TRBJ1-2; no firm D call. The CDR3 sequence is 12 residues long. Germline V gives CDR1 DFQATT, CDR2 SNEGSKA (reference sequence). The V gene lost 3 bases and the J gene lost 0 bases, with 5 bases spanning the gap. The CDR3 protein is CSASSANYGYTF. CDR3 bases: TGCAGTGCTAGTTCAGCTAACTATGGCTACACCTTC.

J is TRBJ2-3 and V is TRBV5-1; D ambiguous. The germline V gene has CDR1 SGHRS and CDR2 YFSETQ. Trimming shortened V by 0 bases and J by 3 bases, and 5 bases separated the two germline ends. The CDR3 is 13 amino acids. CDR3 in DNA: TGCGCCAGCAGCTTGGATATGACAGATACGCAGTATTTT. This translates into CASSLDMTDTQYF. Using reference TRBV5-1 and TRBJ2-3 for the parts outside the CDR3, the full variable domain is KAGVTQTPRYLIKTRGQQVTLSCSPISGHRSVSWYQQTPGQGLQFLFEYFSETQRNKGNFPGRFSGRQFSNSRSEMNVSTLELGDSALYLCASSLDMTDTQYFGPGTRLTVL.

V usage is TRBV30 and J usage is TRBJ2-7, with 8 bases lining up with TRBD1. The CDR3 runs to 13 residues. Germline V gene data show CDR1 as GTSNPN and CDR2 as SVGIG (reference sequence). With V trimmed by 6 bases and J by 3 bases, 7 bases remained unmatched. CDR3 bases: TGTGCCTGCAGGACAGGGTTGAGCTACGAGCAGTACTTC. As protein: CACRTGLSYEQYF.

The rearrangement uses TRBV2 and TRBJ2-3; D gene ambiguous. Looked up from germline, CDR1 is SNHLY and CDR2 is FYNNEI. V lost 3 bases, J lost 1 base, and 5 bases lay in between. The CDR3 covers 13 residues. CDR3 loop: CASSDRRTDTQYF. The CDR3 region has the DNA TGTGCCAGCAGTGATCGCCGCACAGATACGCAGTATTTT.

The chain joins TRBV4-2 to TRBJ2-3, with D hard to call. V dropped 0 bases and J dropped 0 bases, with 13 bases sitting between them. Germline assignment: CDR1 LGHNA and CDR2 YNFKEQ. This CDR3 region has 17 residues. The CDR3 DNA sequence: TGTGCCAGCAGCCAAGAGGTAGCCGGACCTAGCACAGATACGCAGTATTTT. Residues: CASSQEVAGPSTDTQYF.

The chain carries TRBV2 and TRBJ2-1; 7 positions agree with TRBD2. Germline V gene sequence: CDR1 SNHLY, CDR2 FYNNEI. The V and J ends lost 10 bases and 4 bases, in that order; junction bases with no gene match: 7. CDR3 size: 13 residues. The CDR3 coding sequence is TGTGCCACCCGGCCGGGACTATACAATGAGCAGTTCTTC. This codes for CATRPGLYNEQFF.

CDR3 loop: CASSYGAEEQYF. CDR3 sequence (DNA): TGTGCCAGCAGTTACGGCGCCGAGGAGCAGTACTTC. The chain uses TRBV6-5 and TRBJ2-7; D ambiguous. Per the germline V gene, CDR1 is MNHEY and CDR2 is SVGAGI. The CDR3 is made up of 12 amino acids. V dropped 2 bases and J dropped 7 bases, with 9 bases sitting between them.

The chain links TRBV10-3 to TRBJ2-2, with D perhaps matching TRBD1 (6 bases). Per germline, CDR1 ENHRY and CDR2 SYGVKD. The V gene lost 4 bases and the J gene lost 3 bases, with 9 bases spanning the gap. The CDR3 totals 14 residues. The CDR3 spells CAISGTGYTGELFF. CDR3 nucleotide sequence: TGTGCCATCAGTGGAACAGGGTACACCGGGGAGCTGTTTTTT.

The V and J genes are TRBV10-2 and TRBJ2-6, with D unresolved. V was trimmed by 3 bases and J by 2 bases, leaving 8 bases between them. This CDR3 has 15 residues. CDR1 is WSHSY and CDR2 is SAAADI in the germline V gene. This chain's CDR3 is CASSEPGTGANVLTF. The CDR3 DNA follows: TGCGCCAGCAGTGAACCCGGAACTGGGGCCAACGTCCTGACTTTC.

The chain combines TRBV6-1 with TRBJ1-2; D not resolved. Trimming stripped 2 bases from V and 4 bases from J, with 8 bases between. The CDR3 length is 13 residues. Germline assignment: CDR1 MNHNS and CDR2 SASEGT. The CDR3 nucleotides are TGTGCCAGCAGTGAATTGGGCAGCTATGGCTACACCTTC. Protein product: CASSELGSYGYTF.

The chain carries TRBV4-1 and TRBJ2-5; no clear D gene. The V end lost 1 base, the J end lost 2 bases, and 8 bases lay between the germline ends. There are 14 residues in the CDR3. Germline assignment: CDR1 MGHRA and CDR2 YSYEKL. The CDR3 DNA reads TGCGCCAGCAGCCAAGTAGGCCTGCAAGAGACCCAGTACTTC. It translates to CASSQVGLQETQYF.

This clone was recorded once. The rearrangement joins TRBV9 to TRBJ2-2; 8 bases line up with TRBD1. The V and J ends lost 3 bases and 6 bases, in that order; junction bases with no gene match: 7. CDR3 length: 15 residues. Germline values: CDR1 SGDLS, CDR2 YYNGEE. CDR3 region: CASSATDRVPGELFF. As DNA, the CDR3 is TGTGCCAGCAGCGCGACGGACAGGGTTCCCGGGGAGCTGTTTTTT.

The CDR3 loop reads CASSLNPRRTANEKLFF. The CDR3 coding sequence is TGCGCCAGCAGCTTAAACCCCAGGAGGACGGCTAATGAAAAACTGTTTTTT. The rearrangement uses TRBV5-1 and TRBJ1-4; no reliable D call. Germline V gene data show CDR1 as SGHRS and CDR2 as YFSETQ. The CDR3 is 17 residues long. The V end was cut by 2 bases, the J end by 3 bases, with 17 bases between. The full variable domain, its missing parts supplied by reference TRBV5-1 and TRBJ1-4, is KAGVTQTPRYLIKTRGQQVTLSCSPISGHRSVSWYQQTPGQGLQFLFEYFSETQRNKGNFPGRFSGRQFSNSRSEMNVSTLELGDSALYLCASSLNPRRTANEKLFFGSGTQLSVL.

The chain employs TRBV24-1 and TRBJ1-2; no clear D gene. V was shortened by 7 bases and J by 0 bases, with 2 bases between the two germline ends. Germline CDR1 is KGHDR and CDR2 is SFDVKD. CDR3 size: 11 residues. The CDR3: CATRANYGYTF. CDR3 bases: TGTGCCACCAGGGCTAACTATGGCTACACCTTC.

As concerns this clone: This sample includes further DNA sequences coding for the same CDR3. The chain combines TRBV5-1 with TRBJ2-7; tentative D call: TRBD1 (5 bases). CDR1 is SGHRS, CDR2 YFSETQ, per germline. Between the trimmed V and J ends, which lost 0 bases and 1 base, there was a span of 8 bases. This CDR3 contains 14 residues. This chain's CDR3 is CASSLVQGSYEQYF. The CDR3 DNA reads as TGCGCCAGCAGCTTGGTTCAGGGTTCCTACGAGCAGTACTTC.

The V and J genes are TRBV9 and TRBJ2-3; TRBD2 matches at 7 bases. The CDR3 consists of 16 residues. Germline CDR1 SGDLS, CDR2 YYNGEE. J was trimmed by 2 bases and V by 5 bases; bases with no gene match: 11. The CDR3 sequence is CASSTGASGYTDTQYF. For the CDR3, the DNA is TGTGCCAGCAGTACCGGGGCTAGCGGATACACAGATACGCAGTATTTT. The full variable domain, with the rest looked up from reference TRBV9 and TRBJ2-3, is DSGVTQTPKHLITATGQRVTLRCSPRSGDLSVYWYQQSLDQGLQFLIQYYNGEERAKGNILERFSAQQFPDLHSELNLSSLELGDSALYFCASSTGASGYTDTQYFGPGTRLTVL.

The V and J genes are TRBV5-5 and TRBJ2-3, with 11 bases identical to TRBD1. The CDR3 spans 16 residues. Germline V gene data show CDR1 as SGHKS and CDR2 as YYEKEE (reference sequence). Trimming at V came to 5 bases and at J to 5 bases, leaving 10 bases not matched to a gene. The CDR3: CASRTGTGGFEDTQYF. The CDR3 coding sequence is TGTGCCAGCAGGACCGGGACAGGGGGTTTCGAAGATACGCAGTATTTT.

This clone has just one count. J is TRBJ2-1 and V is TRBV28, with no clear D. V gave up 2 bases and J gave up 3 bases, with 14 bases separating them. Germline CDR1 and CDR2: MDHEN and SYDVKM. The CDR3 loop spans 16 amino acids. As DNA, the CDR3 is TGTGCCAGCAGTTTAGGGCGAGCATCCAACTACAATGAGCAGTTCTTC. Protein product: CASSLGRASNYNEQFF.